The clone carrying this T cell receptor beta chain was counted only a few times. Its antigen is unidentified. The data stem from a study of cytomegalovirus exposure and HLA in healthy donors. Study at large: Across 300 to 400 genotyped donors, 81% landed in the Caucasian-associated ancestry cluster.

Study-wide results and limits: Indistinguishability led to the exclusion of some V segments, TRBV6-2 and TRBV6-3 included.

Germline CDR1 reads MNHNY; CDR2 reads SVGAGI (reference sequence). V was trimmed by 8 bases and J by 8 bases, leaving 12 bases between them. CDR3 length: 12 amino acids. The PCR ran on 60 Vbeta and 13 Jbeta primers. TCRdb's copy holds only in-frame clones and misses some; the assay was immunoSEQ multiplex PCR. The sample lists tens of thousands of clones; less than 80% were seen once. The sequence was collected from a middle-aged woman in good health and CMV-seropositive. The sequenced sample consisted of PBMCs. The J gene is TRBJ2-2, the V gene TRBV6-6; weak D call: TRBD1 (7 bases). In DNA, the CDR3 is TGTGCCAGCGCAGGGGGGCGTGGGGAGCTGTTTTTT. As protein: CASAGGRGELFF.